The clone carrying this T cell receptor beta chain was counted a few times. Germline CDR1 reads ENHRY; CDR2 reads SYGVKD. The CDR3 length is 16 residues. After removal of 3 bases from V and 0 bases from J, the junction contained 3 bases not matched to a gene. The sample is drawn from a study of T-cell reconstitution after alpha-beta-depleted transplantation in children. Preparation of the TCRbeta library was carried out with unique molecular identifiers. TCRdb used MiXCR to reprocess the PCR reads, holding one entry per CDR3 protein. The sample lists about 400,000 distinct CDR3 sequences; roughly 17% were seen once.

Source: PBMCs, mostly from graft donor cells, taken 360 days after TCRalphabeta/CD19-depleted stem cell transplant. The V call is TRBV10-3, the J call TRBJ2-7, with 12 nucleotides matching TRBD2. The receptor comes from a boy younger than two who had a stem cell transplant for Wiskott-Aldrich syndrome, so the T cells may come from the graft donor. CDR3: CAISDSSGRASYEQYF. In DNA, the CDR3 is TGTGCCATCAGTGACTCTAGCGGGAGGGCCTCCTACGAGCAGTACTTC.